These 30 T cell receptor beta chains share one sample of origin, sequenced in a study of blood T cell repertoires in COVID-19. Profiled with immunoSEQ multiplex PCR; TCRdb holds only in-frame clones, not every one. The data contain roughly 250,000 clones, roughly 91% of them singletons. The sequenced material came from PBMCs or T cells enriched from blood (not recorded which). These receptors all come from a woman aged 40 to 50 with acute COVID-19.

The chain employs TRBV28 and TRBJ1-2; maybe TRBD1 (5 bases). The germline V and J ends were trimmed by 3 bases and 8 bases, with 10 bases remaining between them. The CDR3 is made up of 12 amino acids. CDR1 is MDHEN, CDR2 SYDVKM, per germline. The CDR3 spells CASSLVGRGYTF. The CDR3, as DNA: TGTGCCAGCAGTTTGGTGGGGCGAGGCTACACCTTC.

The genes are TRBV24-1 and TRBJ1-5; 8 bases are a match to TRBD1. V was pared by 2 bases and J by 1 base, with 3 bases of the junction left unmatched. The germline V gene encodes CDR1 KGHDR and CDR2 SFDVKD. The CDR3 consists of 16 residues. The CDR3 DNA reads TGTGCCACCAGTGATTCACGGACAGGGAGCAATCAGCCCCAGCATTTT. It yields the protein CATSDSRTGSNQPQHF.

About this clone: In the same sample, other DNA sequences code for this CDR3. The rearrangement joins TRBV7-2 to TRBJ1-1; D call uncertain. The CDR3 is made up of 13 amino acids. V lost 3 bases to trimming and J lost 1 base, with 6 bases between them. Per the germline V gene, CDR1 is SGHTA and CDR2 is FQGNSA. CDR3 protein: CASSLRQNTEAFF. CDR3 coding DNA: TGTGCCAGCAGCTTGAGACAGAACACTGAAGCTTTCTTT.

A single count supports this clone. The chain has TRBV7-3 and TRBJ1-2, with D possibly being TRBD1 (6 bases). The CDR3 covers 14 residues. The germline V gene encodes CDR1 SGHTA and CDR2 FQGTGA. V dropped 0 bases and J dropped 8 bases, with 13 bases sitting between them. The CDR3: CASSLTPLRGGYTF. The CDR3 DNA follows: TGTGCCAGCAGCTTAACTCCTCTCAGGGGAGGCTACACCTTC.

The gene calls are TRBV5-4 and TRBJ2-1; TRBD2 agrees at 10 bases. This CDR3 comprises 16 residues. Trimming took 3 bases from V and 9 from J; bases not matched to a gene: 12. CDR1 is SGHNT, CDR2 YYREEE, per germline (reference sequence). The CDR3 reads CASSSALAGVSSEQFF. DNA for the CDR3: TGTGCCAGCAGCTCGGCCCTAGCGGGAGTTTCTTCTGAGCAGTTCTTC.

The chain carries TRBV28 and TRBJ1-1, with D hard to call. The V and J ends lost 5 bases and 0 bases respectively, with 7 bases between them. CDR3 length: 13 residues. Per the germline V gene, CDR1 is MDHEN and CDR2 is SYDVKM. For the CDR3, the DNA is TGTGCCAGCAGTACGACTGTGAACACTGAAGCTTTCTTT. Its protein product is CASSTTVNTEAFF.

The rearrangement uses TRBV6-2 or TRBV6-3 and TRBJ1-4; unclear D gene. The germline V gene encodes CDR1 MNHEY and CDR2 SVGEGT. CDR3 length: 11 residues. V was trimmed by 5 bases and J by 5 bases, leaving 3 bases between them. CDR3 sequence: CASSANEKLFF. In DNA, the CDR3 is TGTGCCAGCAGTGCGAATGAAAAACTGTTTTTT.

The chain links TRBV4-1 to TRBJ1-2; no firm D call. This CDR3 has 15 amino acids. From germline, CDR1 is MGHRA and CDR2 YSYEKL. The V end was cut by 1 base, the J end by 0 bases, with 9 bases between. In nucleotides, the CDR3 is TGCGCCAGCAGCCAAGGTACAGAGACTAACTATGGCTACACCTTC. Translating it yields CASSQGTETNYGYTF.

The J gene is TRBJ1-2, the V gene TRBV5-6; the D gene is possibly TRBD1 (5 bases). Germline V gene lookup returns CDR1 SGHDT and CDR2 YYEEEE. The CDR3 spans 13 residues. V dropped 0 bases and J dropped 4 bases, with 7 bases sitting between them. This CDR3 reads CASSLGQLYGYTF. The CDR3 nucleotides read TGTGCCAGCAGCTTGGGACAGCTCTATGGCTACACCTTC.

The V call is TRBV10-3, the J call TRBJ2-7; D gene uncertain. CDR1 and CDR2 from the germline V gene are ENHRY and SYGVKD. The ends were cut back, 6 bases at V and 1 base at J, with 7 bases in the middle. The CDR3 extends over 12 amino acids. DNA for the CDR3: TGTGCCATCAGAGGCAGGTCCTACGAGCAGTACTTC. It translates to CAIRGRSYEQYF.

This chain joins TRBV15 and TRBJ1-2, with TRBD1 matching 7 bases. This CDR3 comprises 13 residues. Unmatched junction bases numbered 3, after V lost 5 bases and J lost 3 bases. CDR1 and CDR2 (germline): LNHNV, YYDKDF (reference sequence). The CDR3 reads CATSLDRDYGYTF. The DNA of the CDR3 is TGTGCCACCAGCCTAGACAGGGACTATGGCTACACCTTC.

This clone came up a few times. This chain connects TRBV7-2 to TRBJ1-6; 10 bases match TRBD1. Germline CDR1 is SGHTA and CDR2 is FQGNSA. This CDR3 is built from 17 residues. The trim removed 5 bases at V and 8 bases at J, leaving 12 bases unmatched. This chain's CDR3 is CASSKRPGTGVHSPLHF. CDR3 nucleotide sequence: TGTGCCAGCAGCAAACGTCCCGGGACAGGGGTTCATTCACCCCTCCACTTT.

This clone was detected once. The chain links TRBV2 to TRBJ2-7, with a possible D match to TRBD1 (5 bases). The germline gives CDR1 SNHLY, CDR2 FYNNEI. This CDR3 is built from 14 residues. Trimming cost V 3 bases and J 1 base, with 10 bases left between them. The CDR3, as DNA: TGTGCCAGCAGTGATCGGACACCTTCCTACGAGCAGTACTTC. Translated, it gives CASSDRTPSYEQYF. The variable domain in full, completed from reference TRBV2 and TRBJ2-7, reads EPEVTQTPSHQVTQMGQEVILRCVPISNHLYFYWYRQILGQKVEFLVSFYNNEISEKSEIFDDQFSVERPDGSNFTLKIRSTKLEDSAMYFCASSDRTPSYEQYFGPGTRLTVT.

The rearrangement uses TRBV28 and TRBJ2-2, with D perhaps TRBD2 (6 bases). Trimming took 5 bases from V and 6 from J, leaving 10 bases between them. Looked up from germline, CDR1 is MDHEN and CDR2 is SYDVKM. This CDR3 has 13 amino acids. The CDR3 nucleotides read TGTGCCAGCAGTGCTCCGGGGGCCGGGGAGCTGTTTTTT. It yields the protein CASSAPGAGELFF.

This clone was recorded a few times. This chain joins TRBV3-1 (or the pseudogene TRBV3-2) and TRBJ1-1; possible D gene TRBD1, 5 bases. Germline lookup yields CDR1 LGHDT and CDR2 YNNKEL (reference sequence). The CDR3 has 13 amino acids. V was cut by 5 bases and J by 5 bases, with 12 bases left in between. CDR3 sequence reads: CASSKREGTEAFF. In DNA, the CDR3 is TGTGCCAGCAGCAAGCGGGAGGGGACTGAAGCTTTCTTT.

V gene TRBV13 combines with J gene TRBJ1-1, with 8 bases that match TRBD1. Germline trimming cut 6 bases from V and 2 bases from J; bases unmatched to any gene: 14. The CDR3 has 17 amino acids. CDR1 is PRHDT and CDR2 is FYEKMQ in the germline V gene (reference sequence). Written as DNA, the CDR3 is TGTGCCAGCAGGAACCTGGGGGTACAGGGGGTTAACACTGAAGCTTTCTTT. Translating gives CASRNLGVQGVNTEAFF.

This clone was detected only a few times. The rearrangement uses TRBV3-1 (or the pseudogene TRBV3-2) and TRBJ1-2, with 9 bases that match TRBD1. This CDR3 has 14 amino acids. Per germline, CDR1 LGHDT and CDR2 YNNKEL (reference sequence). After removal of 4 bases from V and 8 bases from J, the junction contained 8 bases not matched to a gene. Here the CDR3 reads CASSLQGAGSGYTF. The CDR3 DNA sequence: TGTGCCAGCAGCCTACAGGGGGCGGGGAGCGGCTACACCTTC.

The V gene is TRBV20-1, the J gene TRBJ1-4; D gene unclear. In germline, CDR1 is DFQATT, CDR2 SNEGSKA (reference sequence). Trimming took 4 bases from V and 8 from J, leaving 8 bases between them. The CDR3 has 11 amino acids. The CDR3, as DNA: TGCAGTGCTATGTCGAGGGAAAAACTGTTTTTT. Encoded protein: CSAMSREKLFF.

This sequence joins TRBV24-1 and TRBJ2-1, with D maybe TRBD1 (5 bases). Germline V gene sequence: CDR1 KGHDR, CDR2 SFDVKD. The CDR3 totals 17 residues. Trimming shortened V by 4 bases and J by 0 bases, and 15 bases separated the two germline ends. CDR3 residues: CATSEPKGPGSYNEQFF. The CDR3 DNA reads TGTGCCACCAGTGAACCTAAGGGGCCCGGCTCCTACAATGAGCAGTTCTTC.

CDR3 protein: CASSLDHYRVSPGTEAFF. CDR3 sequence (DNA): TGTGCCAGCAGCTTAGATCATTATCGTGTCTCGCCGGGGACTGAAGCTTTCTTT. The chain recombines TRBV11-2 with TRBJ1-1; D unresolved. Trimming left V 0 bases short and J 5 bases short, with 22 bases between. This CDR3 contains 18 residues. Germline CDR1 and CDR2: SGHAT and FQNNGV.

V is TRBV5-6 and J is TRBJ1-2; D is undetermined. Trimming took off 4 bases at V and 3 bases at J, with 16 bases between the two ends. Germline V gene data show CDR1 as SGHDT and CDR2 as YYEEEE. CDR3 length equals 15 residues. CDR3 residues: CASSKRTGKYYGYTF. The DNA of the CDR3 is TGTGCCAGCAGCAAAAGGACGGGAAAATACTATGGCTACACCTTC.

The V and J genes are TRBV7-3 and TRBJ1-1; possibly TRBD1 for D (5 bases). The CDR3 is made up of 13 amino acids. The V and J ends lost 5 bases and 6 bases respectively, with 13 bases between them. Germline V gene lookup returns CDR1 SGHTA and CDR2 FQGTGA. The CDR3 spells CASSALPGSEAFF. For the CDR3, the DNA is TGTGCCAGCAGCGCACTTCCAGGGTCTGAAGCTTTCTTT.

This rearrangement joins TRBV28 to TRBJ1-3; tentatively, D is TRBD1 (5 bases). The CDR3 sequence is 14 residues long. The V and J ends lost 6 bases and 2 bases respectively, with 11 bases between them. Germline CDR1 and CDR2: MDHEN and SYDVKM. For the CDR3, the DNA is TGTGCCAGCAGCGACAGTGCCGCTGGAAACACCATATATTTT. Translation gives CASSDSAAGNTIYF.

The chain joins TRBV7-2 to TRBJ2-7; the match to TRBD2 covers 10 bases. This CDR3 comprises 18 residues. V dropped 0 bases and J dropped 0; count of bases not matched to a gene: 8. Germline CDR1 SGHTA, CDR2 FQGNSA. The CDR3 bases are TGTGCCAGCAGCTTAGCGTCCGGACTAGCGGTGAGCTCCTACGAGCAGTACTTC. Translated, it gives CASSLASGLAVSSYEQYF.

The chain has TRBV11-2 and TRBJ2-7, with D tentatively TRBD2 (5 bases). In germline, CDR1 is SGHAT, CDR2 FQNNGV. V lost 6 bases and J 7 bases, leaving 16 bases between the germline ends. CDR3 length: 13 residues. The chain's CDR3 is CASSLAPKGEQYF. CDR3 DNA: TGTGCCAGCAGTCTAGCTCCCAAAGGGGAGCAGTACTTC.

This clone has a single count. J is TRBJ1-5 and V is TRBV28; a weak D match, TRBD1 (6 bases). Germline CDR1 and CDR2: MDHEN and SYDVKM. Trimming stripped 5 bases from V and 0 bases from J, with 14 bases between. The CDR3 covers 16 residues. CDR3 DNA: TGTGCCAGCAGTCCGGGGGGCCTTTATAGCAATCAGCCCCAGCATTTT. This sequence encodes CASSPGGLYSNQPQHF.

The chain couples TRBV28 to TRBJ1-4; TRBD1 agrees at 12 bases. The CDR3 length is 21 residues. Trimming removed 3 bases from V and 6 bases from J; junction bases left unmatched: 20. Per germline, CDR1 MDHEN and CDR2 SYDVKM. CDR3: CASSLAPLWDRGRVSHEKLFF. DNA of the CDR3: TGTGCCAGCAGTTTGGCACCCCTATGGGACAGGGGGCGCGTTAGCCATGAAAAACTGTTTTTT.

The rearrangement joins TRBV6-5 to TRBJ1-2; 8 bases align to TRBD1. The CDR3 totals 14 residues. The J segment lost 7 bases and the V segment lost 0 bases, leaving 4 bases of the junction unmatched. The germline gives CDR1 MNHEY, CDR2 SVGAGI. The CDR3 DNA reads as TGTGCCAGCAGTTACTCGGGACAGGCGTCTGGCTACACCTTC. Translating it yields CASSYSGQASGYTF.

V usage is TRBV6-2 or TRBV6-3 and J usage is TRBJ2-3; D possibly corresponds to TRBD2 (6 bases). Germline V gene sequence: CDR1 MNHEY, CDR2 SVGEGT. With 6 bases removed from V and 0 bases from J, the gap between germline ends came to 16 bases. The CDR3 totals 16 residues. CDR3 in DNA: TGTGCCAGCAGCTCTCTAGCGAGCACAAGCACAGATACGCAGTATTTT. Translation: CASSSLASTSTDTQYF.

This CDR3 is CASSQEGVQPQHF. CDR3 bases: TGCGCCAGCAGCCAAGAAGGGGTTCAGCCCCAGCATTTT. This rearrangement joins TRBV4-1 to TRBJ1-5; weak D call: TRBD1 (5 bases). The CDR3 covers 13 residues. CDR1 is MGHRA and CDR2 is YSYEKL in the germline V gene. The V and J ends lost 0 bases and 6 bases respectively, with 6 bases between them.